This paragraph reports one TCR beta chain. Its target is unknown. The protocol was immunoSEQ multiplex PCR, while the TCRdb copy is restricted to in-frame clones and leaves out a portion. The sample contains about 16,000 clones, around 84% of which appear only once. This entry comes from a study of T cells in localized non-small cell lung cancer. Study-wide results and limits: Analysis by sequencing included only one tumor region, so heterogeneity remains possible. Measurement of T cell clonality placed uninvolved adjacent lung highest, above the level in tumor. Patients showing higher blood T cell density tended to see longer overall survival. Adjacent lung held a median roughly 50 of the top 100 tumor clones.

The sequence derives from a male donor at least 60 years old with stage I lung adenocarcinoma. The sequenced sample was peripheral blood, obtained before any cancer treatment.

The CDR3 nucleotides are TGTGCCAGCAGTGACCGGAAGGGACAGGGGAGAGCTGAAGCTTTCTTT. The encoded protein is CASSDRKGQGRAEAFF. The rearrangement uses TRBV6-1 and TRBJ1-1; the match to TRBD1 covers 10 bases. J lost 6 bases, V lost 3 bases, and 10 bases had no gene match. CDR1 and CDR2 from the germline V gene are MNHNS and SASEGT. This CDR3 comprises 16 residues.